This T cell receptor (beta chain) was captured in a study of early T cells in non-severe SARS-CoV-2 infection. Whole-study context: Unsorted whole-blood RNA was sequenced in bulk, leaving chains unpaired.

A few counts support this clonotype. In the library, individual cDNA molecules carried attached unique molecular identifiers. TCRdb reanalysed the 5' RACE reads using MiXCR and keeps one entry per CDR3 protein. The repertoire holds approximately 100,000 distinct CDR3 sequences, approximately 10% seen once, with about 5% in the top ten. The V and J ends lost 8 bases and 4 bases, in that order; junction bases with no gene match: 7. This CDR3 is 14 amino acids long. The germline V gene has CDR1 SGHRS and CDR2 YFSETQ. Specimen: whole blood. The chain combines TRBV5-1 with TRBJ2-3; 10 bases are a match to TRBD2. This receptor was taken from an adult who was a healthcare worker with PCR-confirmed SARS-CoV-2 infection or an uninfected control (not recorded which). Here the CDR3 DNA reads TGCGCCAGTCGTCTCGGGACTAGCGCAGATACGCAGTATTTT. Encoded protein: CASRLGTSADTQYF.